This paragraph reports one T cell receptor (beta chain). Its antigen is unidentified. This sample also contains other DNA sequences that code for the same CDR3. In germline, CDR1 is SEHNR, CDR2 FQNEAQ (reference sequence). The length of the CDR3 is 12 residues. With 5 bases removed from V and 5 bases from J, the gap between germline ends came to 6 bases. These data originate in a study of radiotherapy plus CTLA-4 blockade in lung cancer. Study context: For around 18% of patients, objective responses occurred, and about 33% had disease control.

Focal radiation was given together with CTLA-4 blockade (ipilimumab) to patients with chemo-refractory metastatic non-small-cell lung cancer. General study points: Expansion in blood of tumor-derived TCR clones was seen after radiotherapy plus ipilimumab. In blood, early T cell clone dynamics reportedly predicted response best, together with interferon-beta.

Here immunoSEQ multiplex PCR was the method, and the copy in TCRdb shows in-frame clones only, minus some. The sample yields about 93,000 clones, 88% seen once. This receptor was obtained from a human donor with non-small cell lung cancer that progressed on radiotherapy plus ipilimumab. J is TRBJ1-4 and V is TRBV7-9, with D unclear. This specimen was peripheral blood, taken from a patient treated with radiotherapy plus ipilimumab. CDR3 loop: CASSPENEKLFF. The DNA of the CDR3 is TGTGCCAGCAGCCCAGAAAATGAAAAACTGTTTTTT.